These 29 T cell receptor beta chains share one sample of origin, sequenced in a study of immune heterogeneity within non-small cell lung tumors. In a multiplex PCR, 32 V and 13 J primers amplified TCR beta CDR3. One entry per CDR3 protein results from TCRdb running MiXCR on the multiplex PCR reads. The table shows over 8,500 distinct CDR3 sequences, with 27% occurring only once. The authors used around 590 ng of bulk tumor genomic DNA per sample as template. Widely spaced biopsies, several per primary tumor, were obtained at surgery. Patients underwent curative surgery for non-small cell lung cancer (untreated and newly diagnosed). Material for sequencing was lung tumor tissue. The receptors were sampled from a man aged 50-59 years with non-small cell lung cancer.

This clonotype ranks as medium-sized. This chain uses TRBV27 with TRBJ1-2, with 7 bases aligning to TRBD1. The CDR3 runs to 14 residues. The V gene end was trimmed by 6 bases and the J gene end by 4 bases; junction bases not matched to a gene: 8. Germline CDR1 reads MNHEY; CDR2 reads SMNVEV (reference sequence). The chain's CDR3 is CASSRQGAAYGYTF. The CDR3 DNA reads TGTGCCAGCAGCAGACAGGGTGCCGCCTATGGCTACACCTTC.

The chain uses TRBV20-1 and TRBJ1-6, with a tentative D call TRBD1 (6 bases). This CDR3 region has 13 residues. Between the trimmed V and J ends, which lost 6 bases and 9 bases, there was a span of 15 bases. The germline V gene encodes CDR1 DFQATT and CDR2 SNEGSKA (reference sequence). The CDR3 is CSARTAETSPLHF. The CDR3 DNA is TGCAGTGCCCGGACAGCGGAAACTTCACCCCTCCACTTT.

With regard to this clonotype: This sequence may be a read error, since a much larger clone differs from it by one base. The rearrangement joins TRBV6-1 to TRBJ1-2, with TRBD1 identical over 7 bases. J was trimmed by 9 bases and V by 2 bases; bases with no gene match: 12. CDR1 and CDR2 from the germline V gene are MNHNS and SASEGT. This CDR3 spans 15 amino acids. CDR3 nucleotide sequence: TGTGCCAGCAGTGAATCCCGACAGGGAGGATATTGCTACACCTTC. This gives the protein CASSESRQGGYCYTF.

This clonotype was counted a few times. J is TRBJ1-1 and V is TRBV6-1; 8 nucleotides line up with TRBD1. Unmatched junction bases numbered 10, after V lost 10 bases and J lost 3 bases. The CDR3 spans 14 residues. Germline V gives CDR1 MNHNS, CDR2 SASEGT. CDR3 sequence reads: CANRFSGQDTEAFF. As DNA, the CDR3 is TGTGCCAACCGCTTTTCGGGACAGGACACTGAAGCTTTCTTT.

This clonotype has ten or more counts. The chain combines TRBV20-1 with TRBJ2-3; D is unclear. The V end lost 3 bases, the J end lost 4 bases, and 8 bases lay between the germline ends. This CDR3 region has 12 residues. In germline, CDR1 is DFQATT, CDR2 SNEGSKA (reference sequence). This CDR3 reads CSASLGPDTQYF. The CDR3 DNA is TGCAGTGCTAGCCTGGGTCCAGATACGCAGTATTTT.

There are many counts of this clonotype. The gene calls are TRBV19 and TRBJ2-2, with TRBD1 matching 8 bases. Trimming cost V 6 bases and J 4 bases; bases outside gene matches: 7. The CDR3 is 15 residues long. CDR1 is LNHDA, CDR2 SQIVND, per germline (reference sequence). CDR3 DNA: TGTGCCAGTAGCCCTCAGGGGGCGTCCACCGGGGAGCTGTTTTTT. It codes for CASSPQGASTGELFF.

Concerning this clonotype itself: A much larger clone lies a single base off, so this may be a read error. CDR3 DNA sequence: TGTGCCAGCATGGCTAGCGGCAACACCGGGGAGCTGTTTTTT. Encoded protein: CASMASGNTGELFF. This sequence joins TRBV12-3 or TRBV12-4 and TRBJ2-2; TRBD2 matches 7 bases. The CDR3 runs to 14 residues. V was pared by 7 bases and J by 2 bases, with 4 bases of the junction left unmatched.

As concerns this clonotype: A much larger clone differs from this one at a single base, so this may be a read error. V and J are TRBV24-1 and TRBJ2-2, with D uncertain. Germline CDR1 reads KGHDR; CDR2 reads SFDVKD. Trimming shortened V by 8 bases and J by 0 bases, and 9 bases separated the two germline ends. This CDR3 has 14 amino acids. This CDR3 is CATKNNSNTGELFF. CDR3 sequence (DNA): TGTGCCACCAAGAATAATTCGAACACCGGGGAGCTGTTTTTT.

V is TRBV18 and J is TRBJ2-6; 7 nucleotides agree with TRBD2. In germline, CDR1 is KGHSH, CDR2 LQKENI. The CDR3 sequence is 16 residues long. The CDR3 coding sequence is TGTGCAGCTCACCAGCGGGGTCGCTCTGGGGCCAACGTCCTGACTTTC. Its protein product is CAAHQRGRSGANVLTF.

This clonotype is judged medium-sized. The V call is TRBV12-3 or TRBV12-4, the J call TRBJ1-5, with D hard to call. Trimming stripped 2 bases from V and 6 bases from J, with 5 bases between. The length of the CDR3 is 12 residues. CDR3 DNA sequence: TGTGCCAGCAGTTTACTTCGTCAGCCCCAGCATTTT. Amino acid sequence: CASSLLRQPQHF.

As to this clonotype: A much larger clone differs from this one at a single base, so this may be a read error. The chain has TRBV11-2 and TRBJ2-7; the D call may be TRBD1 or TRBD2 (5 bases each). Trimming removed 5 bases at V and 6 bases at J, with 20 bases between. The CDR3 has 15 residues. Germline V CDR1 and CDR2: SGHAT, FQNNGV. CDR3 bases: TGTGCCAGCAGCGATCCGGGACGGCCACGCTCCGAGCAGTACTTC. Translated, it gives CASSDPGRPRSEQYF.

As for this clonotype: The junction departs from the called germline gene at one end, perhaps through a read error. Here the CDR3 DNA reads TGTGCCAGCAGTTTAATGTCCAGGGCAGGAGTAGAAGGCGGGGGGCTGTTTTTT. This encodes CASSLMSRAGVEGGGLFF. This chain links TRBV12-3 or TRBV12-4 with TRBJ2-2, with 7 bases that match TRBD2. The CDR3 runs 18 residues.

In this sample, this clonotype turned up many times. The gene calls are TRBV10-3 and TRBJ2-1; D is possibly TRBD2 (5 bases). Trimming shortened V by 2 bases and J by 0 bases, and 5 bases separated the two germline ends. Germline assignment: CDR1 ENHRY and CDR2 SYGVKD. The CDR3 loop spans 14 amino acids. This CDR3 reads CAISERDSYNEQFF. The CDR3 nucleotides are TGTGCCATCAGTGAGCGGGACTCCTACAATGAGCAGTTCTTC.

The J gene is TRBJ1-1, the V gene TRBV5-6; unclear D gene. Germline CDR1 SGHDT, CDR2 YYEEEE. This CDR3 has 15 amino acids. V was cut by 0 bases and J by 5 bases, with 14 bases left in between. The CDR3, as DNA: TGTGCCAGCAGCTTGGAACCCGTAGGGAGAACTGAAGCTTTCTTT. This translates into CASSLEPVGRTEAFF.

This clonotype has only a few counts. The V call is TRBV7-2, the J call TRBJ2-3, with a possible D match to TRBD2 (6 bases). CDR3 length equals 16 residues. Germline V gene lookup returns CDR1 SGHTA and CDR2 FQGNSA. The germline V and J ends were trimmed by 3 bases and 2 bases, with 15 bases remaining between them. CDR3 loop: CASSFLGLLFTDTQYF. The DNA of the CDR3 is TGTGCCAGCAGCTTCCTAGGACTACTTTTCACAGATACGCAGTATTTT.

This clonotype is labeled large (0.1 to 1%). The chain employs TRBV6-1 and TRBJ1-1, with a possible D match to TRBD1 (6 bases). V lost 5 bases, J lost 5 bases, and 15 bases lay in between. The CDR3 has 14 amino acids. The germline V gene encodes CDR1 MNHNS and CDR2 SASEGT. The CDR3 DNA reads TGTGCCAGCAGTTCCCCGGGGGCATGGACTGAAGCTTTCTTT. It codes for CASSSPGAWTEAFF.

This clonotype was recorded a few times. The chain carries TRBV19 and TRBJ1-1, with no clear D. V was pared by 3 bases and J by 5 bases, with 16 bases between. From germline, CDR1 is LNHDA and CDR2 SQIVND (reference sequence). The CDR3 is made up of 15 amino acids. The CDR3 nucleotides read TGTGCCAGTAGTATGGCGTCGTGGGTTGGTACTGAAGCTTTCTTT. Protein sequence: CASSMASWVGTEAFF.

V and J are TRBV24-1 and TRBJ2-1, with a weak D call TRBD2 (5 bases). CDR3 length: 16 residues. V lost 0 bases to trimming and J lost 6 bases, with 14 bases between them. CDR1 and CDR2 from the germline V gene are KGHDR and SFDVKD. CDR3 loop: CATSDLQSLASNEQFF. For the CDR3, the DNA is TGTGCCACCAGTGATTTGCAGTCTCTAGCATCCAATGAGCAGTTCTTC.

In this sample, this clonotype is medium-sized. The V and J genes are TRBV27 and TRBJ1-6; 8 bases are a match to TRBD1. CDR1 is MNHEY and CDR2 is SMNVEV in the germline V gene (reference sequence). V trimming: 4 bases; J trimming: 6 bases; junction bases outside the gene matches: 2. The CDR3 extends over 14 amino acids. CDR3: CASSWDRINSPLHF. DNA of the CDR3: TGTGCCAGCAGTTGGGACAGGATTAATTCACCCCTCCACTTT.

The gene calls are TRBV5-1 and TRBJ1-3, with D possibly being TRBD1 (6 bases). Germline V gene data show CDR1 as SGHRS and CDR2 as YFSETQ. Trimming pared 2 bases from V and 3 bases from J, leaving 15 bases between. The CDR3 is 16 amino acids. As DNA, the CDR3 is TGCGCCAGCAGCTTACTCGACAGGATGGGTGGAAACACCATATATTTT. Its translation is CASSLLDRMGGNTIYF.

As concerns this clonotype: Being one base from a much bigger clone, this may be a read error. Here the CDR3 reads CASRLSSAGATDTQYF. CDR3 nucleotides: TGTGCCAGCAGACTAAGCTCAGCGGGGGCAACAGATACGCAGTATTTT. The V gene is TRBV28, the J gene TRBJ2-3; 8 nucleotides align to TRBD2. The CDR3 sequence is 16 residues long. Per the germline V gene, CDR1 is MDHEN and CDR2 is SYDVKM. V shed 6 bases and J 3 bases; nucleotides not matched to a gene: 11. The full variable domain, completed using reference TRBV28 and TRBJ2-3, is DVKVTQSSRYLVKRTGEKVFLECVQDMDHENMFWYRQDPGLGLRLIYFSYDVKMKEKGDIPEGYSVSREKKERFSLILESASTNQTSMYLCASRLSSAGATDTQYFGPGTRLTVL.

The genes are TRBV6-4 and TRBJ1-2, with TRBD1 matching over 7 bases. The length of the CDR3 is 14 residues. Unmatched junction bases numbered 12, after V lost 6 bases and J lost 8 bases. Germline V gene data show CDR1 as MRHNA and CDR2 as SNTAGT. This CDR3 is CASSPGTDPRGYTF. The CDR3 coding sequence is TGTGCCAGCAGCCCCGGGACAGACCCTAGGGGCTACACCTTC.

By share, this clonotype ranks as medium-sized. V usage is TRBV6-1 and J usage is TRBJ1-2, with D hard to call. This CDR3 is 13 amino acids long. Germline CDR1 and CDR2: MNHNS and SASEGT. V dropped 3 bases and J dropped 1 base, with 6 bases sitting between them. As DNA, the CDR3 is TGTGCCAGCAGTGAGACGGATAACTATGGCTACACCTTC. The encoded protein is CASSETDNYGYTF.

The chain carries TRBV29-1 and TRBJ2-3; TRBD1 agrees at 10 bases. This CDR3 comprises 13 residues. Germline CDR1 and CDR2: SQVTM and ANQGSEA. V shed 4 bases, J shed 2 bases, and the junction held 0 bases outside the gene matches. CDR3 sequence: CSVGQGATDTQYF. For the CDR3, the DNA is TGCAGCGTTGGACAGGGGGCCACAGATACGCAGTATTTT.

A remark on this clonotype: Since a much larger clone is just one base distant, this may be a read error. The chain recombines TRBV19 with TRBJ1-6; D may be TRBD1 (5 bases). The CDR3 covers 16 residues. Germline lookup yields CDR1 LNHDA and CDR2 SQIVND (reference sequence). CDR3 loop: CASSIRPGTYNSTLHF. The CDR3, as DNA: TGTGCCAGTAGTATTCGACCAGGGACTTATAATTCAACCCTCCACTTT.

Within the sample, this clonotype is medium-sized. The chain couples TRBV12-3 or TRBV12-4 to TRBJ2-7; no definite D call. The CDR3 loop spans 14 amino acids. Trimming stripped 5 bases from V and 2 bases from J, with 13 bases between. The CDR3 DNA follows: TGTGCCAGCAGTCCCCCCGGCCGTACCTACGAGCAGTACTTC. Residues: CASSPPGRTYEQYF.

In its sample, this clonotype was seen a few times. This rearrangement joins TRBV11-2 to TRBJ1-1; D gene ambiguous. The V gene lost 1 base and the J gene lost 2 bases, with 5 bases spanning the gap. Germline lookup yields CDR1 SGHAT and CDR2 FQNNGV. The CDR3 totals 13 residues. As DNA, the CDR3 is TGTGCCAGCAGCTTAGCGCCCAACACTGAAGCTTTCTTT. Translated: CASSLAPNTEAFF.

This clonotype was counted a few times. This chain uses TRBV5-1 with TRBJ2-1; D possibly corresponds to TRBD1 (6 bases). The CDR3 totals 15 residues. Germline CDR1 and CDR2: SGHRS and YFSETQ. V shed 6 bases and J shed 7 bases, with 20 bases lying between them. CDR3 residues: CASMYRAGDVNEQFF. CDR3 sequence (DNA): TGCGCCAGCATGTATCGGGCAGGGGATGTTAATGAGCAGTTCTTC.

A word on this clonotype: Since a much larger clone is just one base distant, this may be a read error. The chain recombines TRBV20-1 with TRBJ1-1; TRBD1 aligns across 7 bases. The CDR3 sequence is 15 residues long. The ends lost 6 bases at V and 6 bases at J; junction bases unmatched: 16. Germline V gene data show CDR1 as DFQATT and CDR2 as SNEGSKA (reference sequence). CDR3 DNA sequence: TGCAGTGCCCATGACCTACGGACAGGAGAAGCTGAAGCTTTCTTT. Encoded protein: CSAHDLRTGEAEAFF.